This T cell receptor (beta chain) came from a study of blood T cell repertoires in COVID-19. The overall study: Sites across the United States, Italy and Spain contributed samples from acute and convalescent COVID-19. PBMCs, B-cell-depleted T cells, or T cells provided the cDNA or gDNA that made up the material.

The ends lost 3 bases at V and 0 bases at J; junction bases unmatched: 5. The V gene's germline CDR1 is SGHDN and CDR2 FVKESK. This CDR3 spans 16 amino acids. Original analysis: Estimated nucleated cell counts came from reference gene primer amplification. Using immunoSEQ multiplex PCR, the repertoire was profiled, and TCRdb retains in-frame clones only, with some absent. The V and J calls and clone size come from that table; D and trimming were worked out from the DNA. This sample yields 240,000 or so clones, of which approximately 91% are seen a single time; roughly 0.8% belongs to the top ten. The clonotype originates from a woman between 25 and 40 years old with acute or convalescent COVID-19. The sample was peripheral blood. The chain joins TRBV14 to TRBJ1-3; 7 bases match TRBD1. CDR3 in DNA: TGTGCCAGCAGCCACCGGACAGGAATCTCTGGAAACACCATATATTTT. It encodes CASSHRTGISGNTIYF.